This is a list of T cell receptor beta chains from one sample in a study of T cell repertoires in cytomegalovirus infection. TCRdb reprocessed the reads via MiXCR and lists one record per CDR3 protein. The data hold 150,000 to 160,000 distinct CDR3 sequences, with 23% observed a single time. Input material: PBMCs. Receptors originate from a human donor in good health (CMV status not recorded). Some clones in this sample may be carry-over from other donors' samples. The CDR3 runs from the conserved cysteine through the conserved F or W. The order of the fields is V gene, clone size, D gene, J gene, CDR3 protein, CDR3 DNA. A D gene is named only where the DNA matches it firmly. A clone size is listed for some rows: how often the clone was seen (once, few, many), or a class if it is expanded.

V gene: TRBV28
clone size: NA
D gene: TRBD2
J gene: TRBJ2-1
CDR3 protein: CASSFRRPSGVYNEQFF
CDR3 DNA: TGTGCCAGCAGTTTCCGCCGGCCTAGCGGAGTTTACAATGAGCAGTTCTTC

V gene: TRBV28
clone size: few
D gene: TRBD1
J gene: TRBJ2-7
CDR3 protein: CASSHSGTGGGEQYF
CDR3 DNA: TGTGCCAGCAGTCACAGCGGGACAGGGGGCGGCGAGCAGTACTTC

V gene: TRBV12-3/TRBV12-4
clone size: few
D gene: TRBD2
J gene: TRBJ2-7
CDR3 protein: CASSRNPGLAGDEQYF
CDR3 DNA: TGTGCCAGCAGTCGCAATCCGGGACTAGCGGGCGACGAGCAGTACTTC

V gene: TRBV7-2
clone size: many
D gene: TRBD1
J gene: TRBJ1-3
CDR3 protein: CASSYPGTGLNSGNTIYF
CDR3 DNA: TGTGCCAGCAGCTACCCCGGGACAGGGCTCAACTCTGGAAACACCATATATTTT

V gene: TRBV20-1
clone size: NA
D gene: TRBD1
J gene: TRBJ2-7
CDR3 protein: CSAFRTGGYEQYF
CDR3 DNA: TGCAGTGCTTTCCGGACAGGGGGTTACGAGCAGTACTTC

V gene: TRBV19
clone size: NA
D gene: TRBD1
J gene: TRBJ1-5
CDR3 protein: CASTPGTGTYQPQHF
CDR3 DNA: TGTGCCAGTACCCCCGGGACAGGGACTTATCAGCCCCAGCATTTT

V gene: TRBV14
clone size: NA
D gene: TRBD2
J gene: TRBJ2-1
CDR3 protein: CASRAKDFGGRYNEQFF
CDR3 DNA: TGTGCCAGCAGAGCCAAGGACTTCGGCGGGAGGTACAATGAGCAGTTCTTC

V gene: TRBV10-3
clone size: NA
D gene: TRBD2
J gene: TRBJ2-7
CDR3 protein: CAISKTSGDYEQYF
CDR3 DNA: TGTGCCATCAGCAAGACTAGCGGGGATTACGAGCAGTACTTC

V gene: TRBV30
clone size: NA
D gene: TRBD2
J gene: TRBJ2-7
CDR3 protein: CAWSAPPRLAGTYEQYF
CDR3 DNA: TGTGCCTGGAGTGCCCCCCCCCGACTAGCGGGAACCTACGAGCAGTACTTC

V gene: TRBV28
clone size: NA
D gene: NA
J gene: TRBJ2-5
CDR3 protein: CASSPPGGGFVTQYF
CDR3 DNA: TGTGCCAGCAGTCCCCCAGGTGGAGGGTTTGTGACCCAGTACTTC

V gene: TRBV7-9
clone size: many
D gene: TRBD1
J gene: TRBJ2-3
CDR3 protein: CAGGQGTDTQYF
CDR3 DNA: TGTGCCGGGGGACAGGGCACAGATACGCAGTATTTT

V gene: TRBV4-3
clone size: few
D gene: TRBD2
J gene: TRBJ2-1
CDR3 protein: CASSHTLAGVNEQFF
CDR3 DNA: TGCGCCAGCAGCCACACACTAGCGGGAGTAAATGAGCAGTTCTTC

V gene: TRBV28
clone size: few
D gene: TRBD1
J gene: TRBJ2-3
CDR3 protein: CASSLFGQVGPTDTQYF
CDR3 DNA: TGTGCCAGCAGTTTATTCGGACAGGTCGGCCCGACAGATACGCAGTATTTT

V gene: TRBV12-3/TRBV12-4
clone size: few
D gene: TRBD2
J gene: TRBJ2-3
CDR3 protein: CASSPSAGGSTDTQYF
CDR3 DNA: TGTGCCAGCAGTCCCTCAGCGGGGGGAAGCACAGATACGCAGTATTTT

V gene: TRBV13
clone size: NA
D gene: NA
J gene: TRBJ2-5
CDR3 protein: CASSSSTGLFPETQYF
CDR3 DNA: TGTGCCAGCAGCTCTTCCACGGGACTCTTCCCAGAGACCCAGTACTTC

V gene: TRBV9
clone size: few
D gene: TRBD2
J gene: TRBJ2-1
CDR3 protein: CASSTGLATYNEQFF
CDR3 DNA: TGTGCCAGCAGCACTGGACTAGCGACCTACAATGAGCAGTTCTTC

V gene: TRBV7-9
clone size: few
D gene: NA
J gene: TRBJ1-2
CDR3 protein: CASSVSDTPNYGYTF
CDR3 DNA: TGTGCCAGCAGCGTCTCCGATACTCCGAACTATGGCTACACCTTC

V gene: TRBV7-8
clone size: many
D gene: TRBD2
J gene: TRBJ2-7
CDR3 protein: CASSDALAGGEQYF
CDR3 DNA: TGTGCCAGCAGCGACGCGCTAGCGGGAGGCGAGCAGTACTTC

V gene: TRBV7-9
clone size: few
D gene: TRBD1
J gene: TRBJ2-7
CDR3 protein: CASSTGQGPYEQYF
CDR3 DNA: TGTGCCAGCAGCACAGGACAGGGCCCTTACGAGCAGTACTTC

V gene: TRBV28
clone size: NA
D gene: TRBD1
J gene: TRBJ1-6
CDR3 protein: CASSSIGTGNSPLHF
CDR3 DNA: TGTGCCAGCAGTTCCATCGGGACAGGGAATTCACCCCTCCACTTT

V gene: TRBV19
clone size: NA
D gene: TRBD1
J gene: TRBJ2-7
CDR3 protein: CASSGTGNEQYF
CDR3 DNA: TGTGCCAGTAGTGGGACAGGGAACGAGCAGTACTTC

V gene: TRBV5-5
clone size: few
D gene: NA
J gene: TRBJ2-2
CDR3 protein: CASSLWGANTGELFF
CDR3 DNA: TGTGCCAGCAGCTTGTGGGGGGCGAACACCGGGGAGCTGTTTTTT